This T cell receptor (beta chain) derives from a study of T cells expressing NK-cell markers. Background on the study: It was sorted CD3+CD56+NKG2C+, CD3+CD56+NKG2C- and CD3+CD56-NKG2C+ T cells that supplied the TCR beta repertoires. In the group of eight sequenced donors, seven were HCMV-seropositive and one was seronegative. Study findings and constraints: In a handful of donors, these clonotypes also led the CD3+CD56-NKG2C+ fraction. Expanded NKG2C+ T cell clones were not confirmed as HCMV-specific.

Germline CDR1 and CDR2: SGHKS and YYEKEE (reference sequence). The CDR3 has 15 amino acids. From its re-call of the 5' RACE reads, TCRdb lists each CDR3 protein once, without DNA. The data show 300,000 to 450,000 distinct CDR3 sequences, and the top ten clones hold roughly 5.2%. In the case of this clonotype: The antigen remains unidentified.

Sequencing input: blood T cells: a sorted CD56 or NKG2C T cell subset, CD4+ or CD8+ T cells, or bulk PBMC T cells (not recorded which). This TCR derives from a man between 18 and 69 years old in good health. The J gene is TRBJ1-4, the V gene TRBV5-5; TCRdb indicates TRBD1, and absent DNA this call remains unverified. CDR3: CASSSRTDRGEKLFF.